This entry describes one T cell receptor beta chain. This sample is drawn from a study of blood T cell repertoires in COVID-19. Study overall: Samples taken during acute and convalescent COVID-19 were collected in the United States, Italy and Spain.

The CDR3 contains 16 residues. Trimming took off 5 bases at V and 3 bases at J, with 19 bases between the two ends. Germline CDR1 reads SGHAT; CDR2 reads FQNNGV. In the study's own analysis: Estimates of nucleated cell counts were drawn from the amplification of reference gene primers. The assay was immunoSEQ multiplex PCR, and TCRdb's table has in-frame clones only and misses some. V, J and clone size are taken as reported in that table, and D and trimming were inferred from the DNA itself. The sample records around 270,000 clones, approximately 80% being singletons. Sequencing was done on a sample of peripheral blood. The chain has TRBV11-2 and TRBJ2-5; D possibly corresponds to TRBD2 (6 bases). This TCR came from a man aged 55 to 70 with acute or convalescent COVID-19. The CDR3 region has the DNA TGTGCCAGCAGCCCTCAGGCCCGACTAGGCGAAGAGACCCAGTACTTC. This encodes CASSPQARLGEETQYF.